Following are 18 T cell receptor beta chains from one sample sequenced in a study of response to subunit inactivated influenza vaccine. TCRdb redid the calling of the RT-PCR reads with MiXCR, one entry per CDR3 protein. The table lists approximately 310,000 distinct CDR3 sequences, about a fifth of them singletons. Here the sequenced sample was PBMCs from blood, taken less than 22 months after vaccination. The source of these receptors is a man between 50 and 69 years old who received an inactivated influenza vaccine.

The J gene is TRBJ1-2, the V gene TRBV6-1; 7 bases fit TRBD1. The CDR3 has 13 amino acids. Germline V lookup: CDR1 MNHNS, CDR2 SASEGT. Trimming cost V 1 base and J 8 bases; bases outside gene matches: 4. In DNA form, the CDR3 reads TGTGCCAGCAGTGAAGTGGCAGGGGGAGGCTACACCTTC. Protein product: CASSEVAGGGYTF.

The CDR3, as DNA: TGTGCCAGCAGCCCTTTATCGGACAGGGGCCAAGAGACCCAGTACTTC. Encoded protein: CASSPLSDRGQETQYF. The chain joins TRBV4-2 to TRBJ2-5; 9 bases fit TRBD1. V gave up 4 bases and J gave up 1 base; unmatched junction bases: 7. The germline V gene has CDR1 LGHNA and CDR2 YNFKEQ. The CDR3 is 16 amino acids.

The chain is built from TRBV20-1 and TRBJ2-1; D may match TRBD1 or TRBD2 (5 bases each). V was cut by 0 bases and J by 7 bases, with 19 bases left in between. This CDR3 has 16 residues. Germline CDR1 and CDR2: DFQATT and SNEGSKA (reference sequence). The CDR3 region is CSARDRGAAMRNEQFF. The CDR3 DNA reads TGCAGTGCTAGAGATCGAGGGGCCGCTATGAGGAATGAGCAGTTCTTC.

In its sample, this clonotype was seen a few times. The chain joins TRBV7-2 to TRBJ1-5; D remains unclear. This CDR3 contains 15 residues. Per germline, CDR1 SGHTA and CDR2 FQGNSA. With 1 base removed from V and 0 bases from J, the gap between germline ends came to 7 bases. The CDR3 DNA reads TGTGCCAGCAGCTTAGGCCCGTATAGCAATCAGCCCCAGCATTTT. The encoded protein is CASSLGPYSNQPQHF.

The chain recombines TRBV19 with TRBJ2-2; D is perhaps TRBD1 or TRBD2 (6 bases each). Germline-derived CDR1 and CDR2 are LNHDA and SQIVND (reference sequence). This CDR3 has 16 residues. The V end lost 7 bases, the J end lost 2 bases, and 17 bases lay between the germline ends. The CDR3: CASMVEGTLNTGELFF. In DNA form, the CDR3 reads TGTGCCAGTATGGTGGAGGGGACACTTAACACCGGGGAGCTGTTTTTT.

This clonotype has ten or more counts. The CDR3 region is CSARDRRYGQPQHF. For the CDR3, the DNA is TGCAGTGCTAGAGATAGGAGGTATGGGCAGCCCCAGCATTTT. The rearrangement uses TRBV20-1 and TRBJ1-5; D call uncertain. Trimming stripped 0 bases from V and 7 bases from J, with 13 bases between. This CDR3 contains 14 residues. The germline V gene encodes CDR1 DFQATT and CDR2 SNEGSKA (reference sequence).

This clonotype was counted a few times. The chain uses TRBV6-1 and TRBJ2-7; D gene unclear. With 5 bases removed from V and 2 bases from J, the gap between germline ends came to 10 bases. Germline V gives CDR1 MNHNS, CDR2 SASEGT. This CDR3 is 13 amino acids long. CDR3 nucleotides: TGTGCCAGCAGTCGTAGTACGCCCTACGAGCAGTACTTC. This gives the protein CASSRSTPYEQYF.

The sample holds a few counts of this clonotype. This chain uses TRBV5-1 with TRBJ2-2; D might be TRBD2 (5 bases). Germline CDR1 reads SGHRS; CDR2 reads YFSETQ. The CDR3 loop spans 17 amino acids. Trimming left V 2 bases short and J 1 base short, with 15 bases between. CDR3 residues: CASSFARDLGNTGELFF. DNA of the CDR3: TGCGCCAGCAGCTTTGCCCGGGATTTAGGGAACACCGGGGAGCTGTTTTTT.

This clonotype was picked up a small number of times. The V gene is TRBV4-1, the J gene TRBJ1-6, with 7 bases identical to TRBD1. The germline gives CDR1 MGHRA, CDR2 YSYEKL. After removal of 0 bases from V and 6 bases from J, the junction contained 14 bases not matched to a gene. CDR3 length equals 19 residues. This CDR3 is CASSQDSRTGPILNSPLHF. DNA of the CDR3: TGCGCCAGCAGCCAAGATAGTCGGACAGGTCCGATCCTTAATTCACCCCTCCACTTT.

The gene calls are TRBV19 and TRBJ2-1; the match to TRBD2 covers 8 bases. The length of the CDR3 is 15 residues. V dropped 6 bases and J dropped 3; count of bases not matched to a gene: 7. Per the germline V gene, CDR1 is LNHDA and CDR2 is SQIVND (reference sequence). The CDR3 DNA reads as TGTGCCAGTAGCCCCACTAGCGGCAGCTACAATGAGCAGTTCTTC. Protein: CASSPTSGSYNEQFF.

The gene calls are TRBV7-8 and TRBJ2-1, with 7 bases matching TRBD2. Germline CDR1 is SGHVS and CDR2 is FQNEAQ. This CDR3 spans 16 amino acids. V lost 5 bases and J lost 2; bases outside the gene matches: 9. CDR3 loop: CASSPGFGGAYNEQFF. The CDR3 DNA sequence: TGTGCCAGCAGCCCCGGGTTTGGGGGGGCCTACAATGAGCAGTTCTTC.

Ten or more counts support this clonotype. The rearrangement joins TRBV11-2 to TRBJ1-1, with TRBD1 identical over 9 bases. V lost 2 bases to trimming and J lost 5 bases; unmatched junction nucleotides: 6. Germline CDR1 is SGHAT and CDR2 is FQNNGV. CDR3 length: 15 amino acids. For the CDR3, the DNA is TGTGCCAGCAGCTTAAGTGCGACAGGGGGAACTGAAGCTTTCTTT. Its protein is CASSLSATGGTEAFF. Variable domain in full (rest from reference TRBV11-2 and TRBJ1-1): EAGVAQSPRYKIIEKRQSVAFWCNPISGHATLYWYQQILGQGPKLLIQFQNNGVVDDSQLPKDRFSAERLKGVDSTLKIQPAKLEDSAVYLCASSLSATGGTEAFFGQGTRLTVV.

This clonotype was detected only a few times. V is TRBV12-3 or TRBV12-4 and J is TRBJ2-4; D gene ambiguous. CDR3 size: 13 residues. Trimming took off 5 bases at V and 1 base at J, with 6 bases between the two ends. The CDR3 bases are TGTGCCAGCAGTGGAGCGGCCAAAAACATTCAGTACTTC. Its protein is CASSGAAKNIQYF.

The CDR3 loop reads CASSGADRGGYEQYF. CDR3 DNA sequence: TGTGCCAGCTCAGGAGCGGACAGGGGGGGGTACGAGCAGTACTTC. The chain is built from TRBV18 and TRBJ2-7, with 10 bases identical to TRBD1. Germline CDR1 reads KGHSH; CDR2 reads LQKENI. The CDR3 spans 15 residues. V gave up 5 bases and J gave up 4 bases; unmatched junction bases: 8.

This clonotype was seen a few times. This chain uses TRBV4-3 with TRBJ1-1; 8 bases align to TRBD1. Germline CDR1 is LGHNA and CDR2 is YSLEER. The CDR3 contains 15 residues. V dropped 1 base and J dropped 5; count of bases not matched to a gene: 6. In DNA, the CDR3 is TGCGCCAGCAGCCAAGGAAGACAGGGGCTAACTGAAGCTTTCTTT. Its translation is CASSQGRQGLTEAFF.

V and J are TRBV7-2 and TRBJ2-1; 10 nucleotides agree with TRBD2. This CDR3 spans 16 amino acids. Germline V lookup: CDR1 SGHTA, CDR2 FQGNSA. V lost 5 bases and J lost 9; bases outside the gene matches: 13. The CDR3 nucleotides are TGTGCCAGCAGCCTCCTTTCTAGCGGGAGTTTCAGTGAGCAGTTCTTC. Its translation: CASSLLSSGSFSEQFF.

The V and J genes are TRBV29-1 and TRBJ2-7; unclear D gene. There are 12 residues in the CDR3. Trimming took 4 bases from V and 7 from J, leaving 14 bases between them. Germline CDR1 SQVTM, CDR2 ANQGSEA. CDR3 residues: CSVGPGLGEQYF. CDR3 nucleotide sequence: TGCAGCGTTGGACCGGGCCTCGGGGAGCAGTACTTC.

The V and J genes are TRBV19 and TRBJ1-1; D is perhaps TRBD1 (6 bases). The CDR3 sequence is 13 residues long. Germline V lookup: CDR1 LNHDA, CDR2 SQIVND (reference sequence). V lost 5 bases and J lost 4, with 11 bases in between. The CDR3 DNA is TGTGCCAGTAGTCCAGGGGTGTTCACTGAAGCTTTCTTT. Encoded protein: CASSPGVFTEAFF.